This T cell receptor (beta chain) derives from a study of T cells after yellow fever vaccination (dated by TCRdb to between 2017 and 2020). At the level of the whole study: The SMART-Seq v4 Ultra Low Input RNA kit was used to prepare libraries from fractions with low cell numbers. To follow T-cell clones before and after primary and booster YFV17D yellow fever vaccination, bulk TCR alpha and beta repertoires were sequenced over time. Blood samples were taken at several timepoints before and after primary and secondary immunization, and bulk PBMC replicates and cell subsets were isolated. Two healthy male donors, one aged 18 to 30 and one aged 30 to 40 years, made up the cohort.

The paper as a whole reports these results and caveats: FACS-sorted repertoires could contain abundant contaminating clonotypes from the bulk population, so computational filtering was required. After the booster, most clones that had expanded after primary vaccination were detected again (roughly 96% of CD4 and 88% of CD8), suggesting broad maintenance of memory. A small fraction of clonotypes appeared in both the CD4 and CD8 compartments, likely as a result of convergent recombination. Because only a couple of donors were included in the study, the extent to which the findings can be generalized is limited. Compared with the primary T-cell response, the secondary T-cell response was faster but weaker, reaching its peak on day 5 rather than on day 15.

The meaning of the sample's treatment or condition label: live attenuated yellow fever vaccine strain. A standard Ficoll-Paque protocol was used to isolate PBMCs from peripheral blood. CD4 and CD8 T-cell fractions were isolated with Dynabeads CD4 and CD8 positive selection kits. TriZol was used to extract RNA from bulk PBMCs, from CD4 and CD8 fractions, and from dextramer-positive and dextramer-negative fractions. Notes on this clonotype: Which antigen it targets is not known. The record has no base qualities; no much larger clone is one base away.

Reads for this sample came from an Illumina NovaSeq 6000. Synthesis of TCR cDNA relied on 5'RACE template switching, a step that introduced a universal primer site along with unique molecular identifiers. cDNA synthesis was primed from both the TCR alpha and TCR beta constant segments. Two PCR steps were used to amplify libraries, with sample barcodes and sequencing adapters being added in the second step. Libraries were sequenced on Illumina HiSeq 2500 (2x100 bp) or NovaSeq (2x150 bp). The study's processing was this. Reads were demultiplexed and collapsed into UMI consensus sequences with MIGEC, and V(D)J alignment was performed with MiXCR. Vaccine-responding clonotypes were identified with edgeR using replicate PBMC samples, with FDR below 0.01 and a log2 fold change above 5 up to day 15 being required. Bulk clonotypes were assigned CD4 or CD8 identity according to which sequenced CD4 or CD8 repertoire held them at higher abundance. TCRdb itself trimmed the public reads at Q25 with fastp, ran MiXCR and retained productive beta chains. Each entry is one CDR3 protein sequence, shown with its most common DNA and genes. The V and J calls and clone size are TCRdb's, not the authors'. This sample holds about 200,000 distinct CDR3 sequences; roughly 3.3% were observed only once. The ten largest clones add up to 3.2% of the sample.

Based on the germline V gene, the CDR1 and CDR2 sequences are MRHNA and SNTAGT. The CDR3 contains 13 residues, cysteine and phenylalanine counted. CDR3 DNA only is kept here, 39 bases in frame from base 1. V is shortened by 2 bases, J by 2 bases, and the region joining them spans 5 bases. The sequences come from CD4+ T cells sorted from PBMCs, collected 10 days after the yellow fever booster vaccination. Here the chain combines TRBV6-4 and TRBJ2-3; no D gene call is confident. The TCR comes from a man between 18 and 29 years old who received the YFV17D yellow fever vaccine. The encoded CDR3 is CASSDTLTDTQYF. The sequenced DNA is TGTGCCAGCAGTGACACCCTCACAGATACGCAGTATTTT.